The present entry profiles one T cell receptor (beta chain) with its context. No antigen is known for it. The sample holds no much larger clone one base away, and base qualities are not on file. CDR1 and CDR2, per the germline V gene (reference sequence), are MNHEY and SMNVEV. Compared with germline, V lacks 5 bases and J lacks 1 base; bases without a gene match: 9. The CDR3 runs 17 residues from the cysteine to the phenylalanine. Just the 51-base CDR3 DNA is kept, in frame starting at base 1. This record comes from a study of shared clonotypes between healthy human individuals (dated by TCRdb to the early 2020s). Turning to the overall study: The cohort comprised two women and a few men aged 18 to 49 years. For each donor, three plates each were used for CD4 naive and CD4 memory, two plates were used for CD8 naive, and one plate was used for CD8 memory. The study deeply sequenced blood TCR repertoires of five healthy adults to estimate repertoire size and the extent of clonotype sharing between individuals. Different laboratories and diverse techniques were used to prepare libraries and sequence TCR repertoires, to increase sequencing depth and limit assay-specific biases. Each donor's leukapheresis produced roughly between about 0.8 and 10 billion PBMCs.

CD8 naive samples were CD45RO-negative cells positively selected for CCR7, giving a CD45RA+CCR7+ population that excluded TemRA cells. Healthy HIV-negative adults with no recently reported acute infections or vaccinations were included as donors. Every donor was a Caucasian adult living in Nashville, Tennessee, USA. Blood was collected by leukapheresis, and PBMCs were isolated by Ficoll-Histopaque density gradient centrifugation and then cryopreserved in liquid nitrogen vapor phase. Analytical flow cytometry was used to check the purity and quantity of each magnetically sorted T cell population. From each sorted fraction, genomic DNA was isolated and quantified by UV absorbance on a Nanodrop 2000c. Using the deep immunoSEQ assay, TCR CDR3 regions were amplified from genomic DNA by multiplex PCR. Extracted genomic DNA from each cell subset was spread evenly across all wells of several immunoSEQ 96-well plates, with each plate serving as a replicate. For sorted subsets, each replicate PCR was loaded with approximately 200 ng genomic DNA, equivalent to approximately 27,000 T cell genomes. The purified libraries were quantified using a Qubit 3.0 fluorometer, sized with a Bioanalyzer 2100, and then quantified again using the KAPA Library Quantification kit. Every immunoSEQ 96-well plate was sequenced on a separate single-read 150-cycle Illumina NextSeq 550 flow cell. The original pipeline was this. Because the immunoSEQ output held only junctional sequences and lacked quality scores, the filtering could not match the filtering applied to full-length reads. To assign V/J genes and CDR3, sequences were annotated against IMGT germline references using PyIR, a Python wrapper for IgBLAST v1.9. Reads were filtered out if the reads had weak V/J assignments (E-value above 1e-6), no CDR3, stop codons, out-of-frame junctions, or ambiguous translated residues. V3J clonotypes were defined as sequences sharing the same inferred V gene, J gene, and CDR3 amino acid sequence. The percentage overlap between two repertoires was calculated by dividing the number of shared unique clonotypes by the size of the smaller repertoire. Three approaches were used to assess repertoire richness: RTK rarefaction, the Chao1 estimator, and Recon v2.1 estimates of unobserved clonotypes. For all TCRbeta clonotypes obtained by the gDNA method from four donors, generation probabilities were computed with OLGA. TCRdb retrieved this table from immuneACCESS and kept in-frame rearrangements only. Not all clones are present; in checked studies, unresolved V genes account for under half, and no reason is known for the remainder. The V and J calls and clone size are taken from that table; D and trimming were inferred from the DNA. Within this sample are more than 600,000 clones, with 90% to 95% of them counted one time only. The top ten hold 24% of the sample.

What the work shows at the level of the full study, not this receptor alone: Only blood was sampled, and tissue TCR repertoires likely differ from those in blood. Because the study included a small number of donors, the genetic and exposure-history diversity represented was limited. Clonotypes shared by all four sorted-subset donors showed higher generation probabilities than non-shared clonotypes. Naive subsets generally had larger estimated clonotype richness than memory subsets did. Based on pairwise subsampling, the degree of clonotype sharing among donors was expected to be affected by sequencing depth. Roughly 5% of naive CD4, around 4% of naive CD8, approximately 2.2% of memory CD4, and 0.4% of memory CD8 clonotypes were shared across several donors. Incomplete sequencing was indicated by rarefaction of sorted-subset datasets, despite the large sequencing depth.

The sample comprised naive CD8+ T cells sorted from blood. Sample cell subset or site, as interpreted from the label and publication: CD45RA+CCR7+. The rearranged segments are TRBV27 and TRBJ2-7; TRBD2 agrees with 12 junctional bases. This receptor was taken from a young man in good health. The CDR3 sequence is CASSPIMTSGSSYEQYF. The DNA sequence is TGTGCCAGCAGTCCAATAATGACTAGCGGGAGTTCCTACGAGCAGTACTTC.